Listed below are T cell receptor beta chains from one sample, sequenced in a study of shared T cell receptors in the human thymus. Sequenced by immunoSEQ multiplex PCR; TCRdb stores in-frame clones only, minus some. There are 700,000 or so clones in the sample; roughly 85% occur only once, and approximately 0.01% lies in the top ten. Separately, the same data were catalogued under a study of human thymus T cells.

Sequenced sample: thymocytes. The receptors shown here come from a girl under three years old with a congenital heart defect. Both conserved end residues are part of each CDR3. D genes are given only for firm matches. Rows give clone size only sometimes, using once, few, many, or a class for an expanded clone.

CDR3	DNA	D	J	size	V
CASRRREEITEAFF	TGTGCCAGCAGGAGGAGGGAAGAGATTACTGAAGCTTTCTTT	.	TRBJ1-1	.	TRBV7-9
CASSDKSGGNYGYTF	TGTGCCAGCAGTGATAAATCAGGGGGAAACTATGGCTACACCTTC	TRBD1	TRBJ1-2	.	TRBV6-4
CASSQDLRAGRDQPQHF	TGCGCCAGCAGCCAAGATCTTCGGGCAGGGAGGGATCAGCCCCAGCATTTT	.	TRBJ1-5	.	TRBV4-1
CASSYRQGIRGELFF	TGTGCCAGCAGTTACAGACAGGGCATACGCGGGGAGCTGTTTTTT	TRBD1	TRBJ2-2	.	TRBV28
CASSQDSPGLPQKKAASYEQYF	TGTGCCAGCAGCCAAGATTCCCCAGGGTTGCCACAGAAAAAGGCCGCCTCCTACGAGCAGTACTTC	.	TRBJ2-7	.	TRBV14
CASSARQGGYGYTF	TGCGCCAGCAGCGCCCGACAGGGGGGCTATGGCTACACCTTC	TRBD1	TRBJ1-2	.	TRBV5-1
CASPLAGPNTGELFF	TGTGCCAGCCCGCTTGCGGGGCCAAACACCGGGGAGCTGTTTTTT	.	TRBJ2-2	.	TRBV5-5
CASSSYDRDLNYGYTF	TGCGCCAGCAGCTCGTACGACAGGGATTTGAACTATGGCTACACCTTC	TRBD1	TRBJ1-2	.	TRBV4-1
CATSGPPRDEQFF	TGTGCCACCAGCGGACCTCCGAGGGATGAGCAGTTCTTC	.	TRBJ2-1	.	TRBV15
CASSLTLMNTEAFF	TGTGCCAGCAGTTTGACACTTATGAACACTGAAGCTTTCTTT	.	TRBJ1-1	.	TRBV28
CASSQDAACRVSWTGELFF	TGCGCCAGCAGCCAAGACGCAGCATGCAGGGTATCATGGACCGGGGAGCTGTTTTTT	.	TRBJ2-2	.	TRBV4-3
CASSPRQGVWGNEQFF	TGTGCCAGCAGTCCTCGACAGGGGGTATGGGGCAATGAGCAGTTCTTC	TRBD1	TRBJ2-1	.	TRBV27
CASSLGDEGTDTQYF	TGTGCCAGCAGCTTGGGCGATGAGGGCACAGATACGCAGTATTTT	.	TRBJ2-3	.	TRBV5-4
CASSLYRDTLFYGYTF	TGTGCCAGCAGTTTATATCGGGACACCCTATTCTATGGCTACACCTTC	.	TRBJ1-2	.	TRBV28
CATEQGGYTEAFF	TGTGCCACAGAACAGGGGGGCTACACTGAAGCTTTCTTT	TRBD1	TRBJ1-1	.	TRBV19
CASSFSAANYGYTF	TGCGCCAGCAGCTTTAGTGCCGCTAACTATGGCTACACCTTC	.	TRBJ1-2	.	TRBV5-1
CASSTPPSGYNEQFF	TGTGCCAGCAGTACCCCACCCTCAGGGTACAATGAGCAGTTCTTC	.	TRBJ2-1	.	TRBV7-8
CASSLLVTGTTGELFF	TGCGCCAGCAGCTTACTTGTTACAGGGACCACCGGGGAGCTGTTTTTT	.	TRBJ2-2	once	TRBV5-1
CASSPGRGWRENTEAFF	TGTGCCAGCTCACCAGGGAGGGGGTGGAGGGAGAACACTGAAGCTTTCTTT	.	TRBJ1-1	.	TRBV18
CASSYGQGAANTF	TGTGCCAGCAGTTACGGACAGGGGGCGGCCAACACCTTC	TRBD1	TRBJ1-2	.	TRBV6-5
CASSFGTGAPTGELFF	TGTGCCAGCAGCTTCGGGACAGGGGCTCCCACCGGGGAGCTGTTTTTT	TRBD1	TRBJ2-2	few	TRBV5-5
CASTRTGSYEQYF	TGTGCCAGTACCCGGACAGGATCCTACGAGCAGTACTTC	TRBD1	TRBJ2-7	.	TRBV19